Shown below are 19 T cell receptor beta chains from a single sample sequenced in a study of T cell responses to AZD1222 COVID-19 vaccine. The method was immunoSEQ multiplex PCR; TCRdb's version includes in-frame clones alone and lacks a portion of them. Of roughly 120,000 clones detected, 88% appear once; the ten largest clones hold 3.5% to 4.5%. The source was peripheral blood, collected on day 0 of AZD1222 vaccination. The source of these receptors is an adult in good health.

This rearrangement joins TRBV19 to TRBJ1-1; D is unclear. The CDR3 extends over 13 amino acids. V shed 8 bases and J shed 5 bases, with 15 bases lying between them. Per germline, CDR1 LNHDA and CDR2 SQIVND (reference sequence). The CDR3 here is CASRAEGRTEAFF. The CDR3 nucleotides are TGTGCCAGTCGGGCGGAGGGTCGGACTGAAGCTTTCTTT.

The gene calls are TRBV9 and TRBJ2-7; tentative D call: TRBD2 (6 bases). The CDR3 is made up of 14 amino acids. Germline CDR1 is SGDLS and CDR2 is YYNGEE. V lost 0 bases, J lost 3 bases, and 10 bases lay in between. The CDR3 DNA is TGTGCCAGCAGCGTAGAGGAGGGTAGCTACGAGCAGTACTTC. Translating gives CASSVEEGSYEQYF.

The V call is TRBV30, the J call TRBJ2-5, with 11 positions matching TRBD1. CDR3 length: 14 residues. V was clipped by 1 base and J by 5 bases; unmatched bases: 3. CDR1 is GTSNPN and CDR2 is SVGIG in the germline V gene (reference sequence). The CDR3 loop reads CAWSGTGGWETQYF. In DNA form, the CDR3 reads TGTGCCTGGAGTGGGACAGGGGGCTGGGAGACCCAGTACTTC.

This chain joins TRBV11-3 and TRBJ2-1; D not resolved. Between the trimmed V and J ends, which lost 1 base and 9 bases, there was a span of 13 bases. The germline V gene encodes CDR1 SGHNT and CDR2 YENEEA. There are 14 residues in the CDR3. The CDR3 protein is CASSLGAAWGEQFF. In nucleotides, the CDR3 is TGTGCCAGCAGCTTAGGGGCGGCCTGGGGTGAGCAGTTCTTC.

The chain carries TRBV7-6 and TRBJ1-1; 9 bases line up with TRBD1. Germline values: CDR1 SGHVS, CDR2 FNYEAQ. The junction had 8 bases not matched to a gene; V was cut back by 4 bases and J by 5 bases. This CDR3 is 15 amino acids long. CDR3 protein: CASSSLTGGGTEAFF. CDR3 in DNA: TGTGCCAGCAGCTCCTTGACAGGGGGAGGGACTGAAGCTTTCTTT.

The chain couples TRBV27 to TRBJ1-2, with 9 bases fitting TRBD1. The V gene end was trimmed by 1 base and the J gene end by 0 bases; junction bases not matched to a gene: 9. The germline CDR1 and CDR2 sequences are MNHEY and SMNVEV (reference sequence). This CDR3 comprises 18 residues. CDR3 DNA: TGTGCCAGCAGTTTATACTTTCTGGGACAGGGTGCTAACTATGGCTACACCTTC. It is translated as CASSLYFLGQGANYGYTF.

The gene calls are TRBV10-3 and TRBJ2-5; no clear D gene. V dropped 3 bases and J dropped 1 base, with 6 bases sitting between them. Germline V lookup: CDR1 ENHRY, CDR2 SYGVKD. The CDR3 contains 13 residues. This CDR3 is CAISDGIQETQYF. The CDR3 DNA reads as TGTGCCATCAGTGATGGGATCCAAGAGACCCAGTACTTC.

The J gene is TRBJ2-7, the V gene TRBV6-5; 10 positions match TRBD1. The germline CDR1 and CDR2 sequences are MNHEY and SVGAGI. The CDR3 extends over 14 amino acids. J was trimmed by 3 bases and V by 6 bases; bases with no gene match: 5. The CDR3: CASRRGQGSYEQYF. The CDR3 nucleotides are TGTGCCAGCAGAAGGGGACAGGGGAGCTACGAGCAGTACTTC.

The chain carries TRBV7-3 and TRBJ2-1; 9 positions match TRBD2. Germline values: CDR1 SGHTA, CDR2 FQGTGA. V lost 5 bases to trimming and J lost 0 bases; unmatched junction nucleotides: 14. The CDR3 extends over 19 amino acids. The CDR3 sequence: CASSLQIAGDQYSYNEQFF. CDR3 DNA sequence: TGTGCCAGCAGCCTCCAGATAGCGGGGGATCAATACTCCTACAATGAGCAGTTCTTC.

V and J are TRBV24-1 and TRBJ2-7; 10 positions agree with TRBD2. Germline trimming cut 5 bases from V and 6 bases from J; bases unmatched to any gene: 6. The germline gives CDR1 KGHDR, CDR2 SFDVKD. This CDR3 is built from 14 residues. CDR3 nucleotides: TGTGCCACCAGTGGGGGGGCTAGCGGGGGCGAGCAGTACTTC. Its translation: CATSGGASGGEQYF.

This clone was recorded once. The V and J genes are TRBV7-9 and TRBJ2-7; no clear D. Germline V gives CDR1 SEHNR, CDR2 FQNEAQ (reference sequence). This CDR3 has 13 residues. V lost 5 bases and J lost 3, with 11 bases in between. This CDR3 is CASSHAEFYEQYF. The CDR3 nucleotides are TGTGCCAGCAGCCACGCGGAGTTCTACGAGCAGTACTTC. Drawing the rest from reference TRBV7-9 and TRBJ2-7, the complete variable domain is DTGVSQNPRHKITKRGQNVTFRCDPISEHNRLYWYRQTLGQGPEFLTYFQNEAQLEKSRLLSDRFSAERPKGSFSTLEIQRTEQGDSAMYLCASSHAEFYEQYFGPGTRLTVT.

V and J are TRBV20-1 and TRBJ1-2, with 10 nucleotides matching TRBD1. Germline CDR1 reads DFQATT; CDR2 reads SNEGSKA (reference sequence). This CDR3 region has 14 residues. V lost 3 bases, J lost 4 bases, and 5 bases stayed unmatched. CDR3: CSASPGQGPYGYTF. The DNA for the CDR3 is TGCAGTGCTAGTCCGGGACAGGGGCCCTATGGCTACACCTTC.

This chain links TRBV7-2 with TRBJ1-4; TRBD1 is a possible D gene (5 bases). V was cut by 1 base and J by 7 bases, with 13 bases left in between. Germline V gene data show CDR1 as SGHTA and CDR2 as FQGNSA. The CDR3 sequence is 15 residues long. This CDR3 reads CASSLGQGPFEKLFF. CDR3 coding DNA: TGTGCCAGCAGCTTAGGGCAGGGACCTTTTGAAAAACTGTTTTTT. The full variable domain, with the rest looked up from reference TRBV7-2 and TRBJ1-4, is GAGVSQSPSNKVTEKGKDVELRCDPISGHTALYWYRQSLGQGLEFLIYFQGNSAPDKSGLPSDRFSAERTGGSVSTLTIQRTQQEDSAVYLCASSLGQGPFEKLFFGSGTQLSVL.

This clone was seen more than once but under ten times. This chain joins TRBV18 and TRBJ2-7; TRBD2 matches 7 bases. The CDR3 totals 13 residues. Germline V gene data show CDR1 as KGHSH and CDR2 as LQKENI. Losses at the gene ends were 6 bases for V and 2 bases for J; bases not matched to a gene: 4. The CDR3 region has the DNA TGTGCCAGCTCTCCGAGCGGGACCTACGAGCAGTACTTC. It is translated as CASSPSGTYEQYF.

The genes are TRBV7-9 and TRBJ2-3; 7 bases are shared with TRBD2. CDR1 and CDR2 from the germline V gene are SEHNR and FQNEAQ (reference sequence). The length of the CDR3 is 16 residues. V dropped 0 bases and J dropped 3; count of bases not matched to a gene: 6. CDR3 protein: CASSLARTSETDTQYF. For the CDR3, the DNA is TGTGCCAGCAGCTTAGCGCGCACTAGCGAGACAGATACGCAGTATTTT.

The chain's CDR3 is CASSPPRQDSGNTIYF. The DNA for the CDR3 is TGCGCCAGCAGCCCTCCCCGACAGGACTCTGGAAACACCATATATTTT. V is TRBV4-1 and J is TRBJ1-3, with D maybe TRBD1 (6 bases). The germline V and J ends were trimmed by 4 bases and 0 bases, with 13 bases remaining between them. Germline V gives CDR1 MGHRA, CDR2 YSYEKL. CDR3 length: 16 residues.

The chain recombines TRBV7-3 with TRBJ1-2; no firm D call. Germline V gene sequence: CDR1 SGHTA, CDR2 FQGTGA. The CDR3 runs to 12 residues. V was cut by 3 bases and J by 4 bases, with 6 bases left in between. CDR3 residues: CASSFEGYGYTF. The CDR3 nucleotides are TGTGCCAGCAGCTTTGAGGGCTATGGCTACACCTTC.

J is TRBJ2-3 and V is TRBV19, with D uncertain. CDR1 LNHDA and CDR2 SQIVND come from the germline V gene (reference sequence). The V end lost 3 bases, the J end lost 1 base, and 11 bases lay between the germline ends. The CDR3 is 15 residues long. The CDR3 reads CASSIPAVGTDTQYF. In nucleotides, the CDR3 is TGTGCCAGTAGTATTCCGGCAGTTGGCACAGATACGCAGTATTTT.

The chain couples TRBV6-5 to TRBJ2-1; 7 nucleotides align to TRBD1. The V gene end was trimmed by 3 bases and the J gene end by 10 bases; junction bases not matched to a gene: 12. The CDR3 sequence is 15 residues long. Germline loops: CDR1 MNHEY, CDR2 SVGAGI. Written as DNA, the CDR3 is TGTGCCAGCAGTTATTCCCCTAGACAGGGTCAAGAGCAGTTCTTC. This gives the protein CASSYSPRQGQEQFF.